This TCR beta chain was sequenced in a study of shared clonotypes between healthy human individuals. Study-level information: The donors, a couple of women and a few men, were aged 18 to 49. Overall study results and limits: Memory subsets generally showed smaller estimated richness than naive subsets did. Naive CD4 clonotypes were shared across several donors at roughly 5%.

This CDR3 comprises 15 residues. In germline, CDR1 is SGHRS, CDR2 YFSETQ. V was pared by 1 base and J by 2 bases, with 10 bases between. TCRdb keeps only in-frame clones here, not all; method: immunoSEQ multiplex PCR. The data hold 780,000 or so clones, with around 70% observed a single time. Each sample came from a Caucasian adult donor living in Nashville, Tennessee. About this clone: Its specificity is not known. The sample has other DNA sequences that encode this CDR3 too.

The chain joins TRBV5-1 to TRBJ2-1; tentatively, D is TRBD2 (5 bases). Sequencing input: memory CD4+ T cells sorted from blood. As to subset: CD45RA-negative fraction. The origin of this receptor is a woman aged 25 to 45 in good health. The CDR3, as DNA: TGCGCCAGCAGCTTGAGCAGCGGAGCCTACAATGAGCAGTTCTTC. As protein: CASSLSSGAYNEQFF.